This TCR beta chain was profiled in a study of control samples from healthy donors and cancer patients. Clones were sequenced by immunoSEQ multiplex PCR, and TCRdb holds only the in-frame ones, with some missing. The table records approximately 210,000 clones, roughly nine tenths of them present only once. The CDR3 runs 15 residues. Trimming took 0 bases from V and 6 from J; bases not matched to a gene: 7. Germline V lookup: CDR1 SGHRS, CDR2 YFSETQ. This rearrangement joins TRBV5-1 to TRBJ2-3, with TRBD2 identical over 7 bases. The sequencing input was blood. The TCR sequence derives from a man between 25 and 39 years old in good health. The CDR3 region has the DNA TGCGCCAGCAGCTTGGCTCCGACTAGCTCCGATACGCAGTATTTT. Its translation is CASSLAPTSSDTQYF.